Sequencing of this TCR beta chain was carried out in a study of T-cell reconstitution after alpha-beta-depleted transplantation in children. This clonotype was seen many times. Its matching antigen is unknown. Unique molecular identifiers were incorporated when the TCRbeta library was constructed. One entry per CDR3 protein, called by TCRdb with MiXCR from the PCR reads. Here the sample spans around 300,000 distinct CDR3 sequences, about a tenth being singletons. J was trimmed by 3 bases and V by 7 bases; bases with no gene match: 5. The CDR3 contains 13 residues. Germline lookup yields CDR1 SGHRS and CDR2 YFSETQ. Notes on the study in general: When one year had passed after transplant, most T-cell counts and diversity came from newly produced T cells. Expanded graft clones numbering several hundred reportedly gave rise to alpha-beta T cells about two months after transplant. Several patients had high TCRbeta diversity at day 60; it came from surviving recipient T cells and thymic progenitors.

This receptor was taken from a boy younger than two with acute myeloid leukemia, due to receive a stem cell transplant. Sequencing used PBMCs, obtained before TCRalphabeta/CD19-depleted stem cell transplant. This chain connects TRBV5-1 to TRBJ2-3, with TRBD2 identical over 7 bases. The CDR3 reads CASRRERTDTQYF. The CDR3 DNA is TGCGCCAGCCGGCGGGAGAGGACAGATACGCAGTATTTT.